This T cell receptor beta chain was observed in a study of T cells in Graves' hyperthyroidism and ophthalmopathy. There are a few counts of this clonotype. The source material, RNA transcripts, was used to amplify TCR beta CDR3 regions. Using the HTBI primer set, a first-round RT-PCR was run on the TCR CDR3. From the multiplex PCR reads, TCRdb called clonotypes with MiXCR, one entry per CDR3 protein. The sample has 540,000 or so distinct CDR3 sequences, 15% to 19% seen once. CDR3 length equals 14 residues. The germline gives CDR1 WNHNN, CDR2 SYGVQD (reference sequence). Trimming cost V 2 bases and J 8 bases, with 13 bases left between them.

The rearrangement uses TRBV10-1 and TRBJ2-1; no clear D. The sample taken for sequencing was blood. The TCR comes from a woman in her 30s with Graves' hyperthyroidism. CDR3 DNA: TGCGCCAGCAGTGAGCCACTACGGAGCGATGAGCAGTTCTTC. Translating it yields CASSEPLRSDEQFF.